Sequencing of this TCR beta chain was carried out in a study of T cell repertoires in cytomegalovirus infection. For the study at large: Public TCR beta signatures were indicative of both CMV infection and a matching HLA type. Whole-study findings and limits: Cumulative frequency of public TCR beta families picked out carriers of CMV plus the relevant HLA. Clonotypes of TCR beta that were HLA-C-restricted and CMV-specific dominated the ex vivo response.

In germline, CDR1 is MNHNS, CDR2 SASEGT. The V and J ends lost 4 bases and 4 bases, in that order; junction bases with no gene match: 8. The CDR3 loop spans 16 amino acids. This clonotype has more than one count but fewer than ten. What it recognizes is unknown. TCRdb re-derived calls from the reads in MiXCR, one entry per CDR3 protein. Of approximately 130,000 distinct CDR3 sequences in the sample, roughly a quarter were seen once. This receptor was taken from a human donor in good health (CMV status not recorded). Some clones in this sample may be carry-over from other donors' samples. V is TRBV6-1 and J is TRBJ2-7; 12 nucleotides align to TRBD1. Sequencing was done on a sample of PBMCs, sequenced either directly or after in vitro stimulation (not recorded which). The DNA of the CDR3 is TGTGCCAGCAGTGCCGGGACAGGGGGCCGTTTATACGAGCAGTACTTC. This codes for CASSAGTGGRLYEQYF.